The 25 T cell receptor beta chains in this list originate from one sample, sequenced in a study of CD8 T cells in ankylosing spondylitis. TCRdb independently ran MiXCR on the 5' RACE reads; one entry per CDR3 protein. Of some 240,000 distinct CDR3 sequences listed, more than 15% are singletons. The sequenced material came from blood, either unsorted or a sorted T cell fraction (not recorded which). These receptors were obtained from a male donor with ankylosing spondylitis or in good health (not recorded which).

This clonotype was seen a few times. CDR3 in DNA: TGTGCCAGCAGTTTCTCCGGGGATCAGCCCCAGCATTTT. Protein product: CASSFSGDQPQHF. V usage is TRBV27 and J usage is TRBJ1-5; D remains unclear. In germline, CDR1 is MNHEY, CDR2 SMNVEV (reference sequence). V lost 3 bases, J lost 5 bases, and 8 bases lay in between. CDR3 length: 13 residues.

This clonotype was seen only a few times. The rearrangement uses TRBV4-2 and TRBJ2-7; D gene unclear. Per the germline V gene, CDR1 is LGHNA and CDR2 is YNFKEQ. The germline V and J ends were trimmed by 0 bases and 6 bases, with 12 bases remaining between them. The CDR3 totals 14 residues. DNA of the CDR3: TGTGCCAGCAGCCAAGATGACAATCTGAGCGAGCAGTACTTC. Encoded protein: CASSQDDNLSEQYF.

This clonotype has a handful of counts. V gene TRBV12-3 or TRBV12-4 combines with J gene TRBJ2-7, with 7 bases aligning to TRBD1. V was pared by 1 base and J by 2 bases, with 11 bases of the junction left unmatched. CDR3 size: 17 residues. The CDR3 DNA is TGTGCCAGCAGTTTAGTTGGGACCGGGACAGCAACCTACGAGCAGTACTTC. Its protein is CASSLVGTGTATYEQYF.

CDR3 amino acids: CASASRGTGISETQYF. For the CDR3, the DNA is TGTGCCAGCGCATCCAGGGGGACAGGGATATCGGAGACCCAGTACTTC. The chain uses TRBV14 and TRBJ2-5, with TRBD1 matching over 9 bases. The V and J ends lost 8 bases and 5 bases, in that order; junction bases with no gene match: 15. Germline V lookup: CDR1 SGHDN, CDR2 FVKESK. This CDR3 is built from 16 residues. The whole variable domain, remainder taken from reference TRBV14 and TRBJ2-5, is EAGVTQFPSHSVIEKGQTVTLRCDPISGHDNLYWYRRVMGKEIKFLLHFVKESKQDESGMPNNRFLAERTGGTYSTLKVQPAELEDSGVYFCASASRGTGISETQYFGPGTRLLVL.

A few counts support this clonotype. This chain uses TRBV15 with TRBJ1-1; TRBD1 agrees at 7 bases. Trimming cost V 6 bases and J 5 bases; bases outside gene matches: 0. CDR1 is LNHNV, CDR2 YYDKDF, per germline (reference sequence). The CDR3 covers 11 residues. This CDR3 reads CATRTGTEAFF. In DNA form, the CDR3 reads TGTGCCACCAGGACAGGGACTGAAGCTTTCTTT.

The rearrangement links TRBV7-4 to TRBJ1-5; D unclear. Germline CDR1 reads SGHVT; CDR2 reads SQSDAQ. The CDR3 sequence is 17 residues long. The V gene lost 2 bases and the J gene lost 0 bases, with 14 bases spanning the gap. This CDR3 is CASSLLSQLYSNQPQHF. The CDR3 DNA follows: TGTGCCAGCAGCTTACTTTCCCAGCTATATAGCAATCAGCCCCAGCATTTT.

The gene calls are TRBV5-1 and TRBJ2-1; 11 bases match TRBD2. With 3 bases clipped from V and 2 bases from J, the junction kept 4 bases outside the gene matches. The germline gives CDR1 SGHRS, CDR2 YFSETQ. This CDR3 spans 16 amino acids. The CDR3 region is CASSSLAGGTYNEQFF. In DNA, the CDR3 is TGCGCCAGCAGCTCTTTAGCGGGAGGGACCTACAATGAGCAGTTCTTC.

This clonotype was counted between two and nine times. The chain employs TRBV10-3 and TRBJ2-4, with TRBD1 identical over 10 bases. CDR1 is ENHRY, CDR2 SYGVKD, per germline. CDR3 length equals 15 residues. Unmatched junction bases numbered 12, after V lost 10 bases and J lost 6 bases. The CDR3 DNA follows: TGTGCCACGGCCGGGACAGGGGCCATAGGAAACATTCAGTACTTC. It encodes CATAGTGAIGNIQYF.

This clonotype was seen at least ten times. This chain joins TRBV6-2 or TRBV6-3 and TRBJ2-1; TRBD1 aligns across 9 bases. Looked up from germline, CDR1 is MNHEY and CDR2 is SVGEGT. Unmatched junction bases numbered 8, after V lost 4 bases and J lost 7 bases. The CDR3 has 15 residues. CDR3 sequence (DNA): TGTGCCAGCAGTTCTCGGACAGGGGTCTGGAATGAGCAGTTCTTC. Translated, it gives CASSSRTGVWNEQFF.

The chain carries TRBV5-1 and TRBJ2-7; unclear D gene. This CDR3 contains 13 residues. From germline, CDR1 is SGHRS and CDR2 YFSETQ. The V and J ends lost 3 bases and 4 bases respectively, with 11 bases between them. This CDR3 is CASSSNDMYEQYF. CDR3 sequence (DNA): TGCGCCAGCAGCTCGAATGACATGTACGAGCAGTACTTC. Complete variable domain (other parts from reference TRBV5-1 and TRBJ2-7): KAGVTQTPRYLIKTRGQQVTLSCSPISGHRSVSWYQQTPGQGLQFLFEYFSETQRNKGNFPGRFSGRQFSNSRSEMNVSTLELGDSALYLCASSSNDMYEQYFGPGTRLTVT.

The chain employs TRBV7-2 and TRBJ2-4; D is undetermined. Germline CDR1 and CDR2: SGHTA and FQGNSA. The CDR3 runs to 16 residues. The germline V and J ends were trimmed by 4 bases and 5 bases, with 18 bases remaining between them. CDR3 sequence reads: CASSSRSSKNENIQYF. The CDR3 DNA reads TGTGCCAGCAGCTCCCGCTCGAGTAAAAATGAAAACATTCAGTACTTC.

The V call is TRBV12-3 or TRBV12-4, the J call TRBJ2-2, with D tentatively TRBD2 (5 bases). The CDR3 extends over 15 amino acids. Trimming cost V 4 bases and J 4 bases, with 13 bases left between them. The CDR3 protein is CASSSPDFATGELFF. CDR3 DNA: TGTGCCAGCAGTTCCCCGGACTTTGCCACCGGGGAGCTGTTTTTT.

This clonotype was observed a few times. The rearrangement uses TRBV4-3 and TRBJ2-1; a weak D match, TRBD2 (7 bases). CDR1 and CDR2 (germline): LGHNA, YSLEER. There are 16 residues in the CDR3. V was clipped by 0 bases and J by 1 base, with 10 bases between them. The DNA for the CDR3 is TGCGCCAGCAGCCAAGAAAGGGGGGGGTCCTACAATGAGCAGTTCTTC. It specifies CASSQERGGSYNEQFF.

The gene calls are TRBV4-3 and TRBJ1-1; 8 nucleotides line up with TRBD1. This CDR3 is 16 amino acids long. V dropped 0 bases and J dropped 6; count of bases not matched to a gene: 9. Germline V gene sequence: CDR1 LGHNA, CDR2 YSLEER. CDR3 DNA sequence: TGCGCCAGCAGCCAAGATCCGACAGGGGTAAGGGCTGAAGCTTTCTTT. Protein product: CASSQDPTGVRAEAFF.

The chain carries TRBV4-3 and TRBJ2-1; the match to TRBD2 covers 11 bases. The V gene's germline CDR1 is LGHNA and CDR2 YSLEER. The CDR3 is 16 residues long. J lost 9 bases, V lost 2 bases, and 9 bases had no gene match. CDR3 loop: CASSQRTSGRFGEQFF. CDR3 nucleotides: TGCGCCAGCAGCCAAAGGACTAGCGGGCGTTTTGGTGAGCAGTTCTTC.

The V and J genes are TRBV20-1 and TRBJ2-1; D is ambiguous. Trimming shortened V by 1 base and J by 7 bases, and 5 bases separated the two germline ends. The CDR3 is 11 amino acids. Germline CDR1 is DFQATT and CDR2 is SNEGSKA (reference sequence). The DNA for the CDR3 is TGCAGTGCTAGAGGGGTAAATGAGCAGTTCTTC. Its protein is CSARGVNEQFF.

The CDR3 loop reads CASSTRDKYNEQFF. DNA for the CDR3: TGTGCCAGCAGCACCCGGGACAAATACAATGAGCAGTTCTTC. V and J are TRBV3-1 and TRBJ2-1; TRBD1 is a possible D gene (6 bases). Germline V gene lookup returns CDR1 LGHDT and CDR2 YNNKEL (reference sequence). With 5 bases removed from V and 4 bases from J, the gap between germline ends came to 12 bases. The CDR3 has 14 amino acids.

This chain joins TRBV9 and TRBJ2-1; D gene ambiguous. This CDR3 spans 14 amino acids. The V end was cut by 4 bases, the J end by 5 bases, with 13 bases between. Germline loops: CDR1 SGDLS, CDR2 YYNGEE. CDR3 nucleotide sequence: TGTGCCAGCAGCCCCCCCCCCTTAGACAATGAGCAGTTCTTC. It codes for CASSPPPLDNEQFF.

This clonotype was observed at least ten times. The rearrangement links TRBV15 to TRBJ2-3; D gene uncertain. This CDR3 contains 16 residues. CDR1 and CDR2 from the germline V gene are LNHNV and YYDKDF (reference sequence). The V end lost 1 base, the J end lost 2 bases, and 13 bases lay between the germline ends. The CDR3 DNA reads TGTGCCACCAGCAGAGTTGCCGGACGCATCACAGATACGCAGTATTTT. Translated: CATSRVAGRITDTQYF.

In its sample, this clonotype was seen many times. The chain uses TRBV6-2 or TRBV6-3 and TRBJ2-7; a possible D gene is TRBD1 (6 bases). The CDR3 has 12 residues. V was clipped by 6 bases and J by 2 bases, with 8 bases between them. CDR1 MNHEY and CDR2 SVGEGT come from the germline V gene. DNA of the CDR3: TGTGCCAGCAGCAGGGGCCCCTACGAGCAGTACTTC. Amino acids: CASSRGPYEQYF.

J is TRBJ2-7 and V is TRBV4-1; D is perhaps TRBD2 (6 bases). CDR3 length: 14 amino acids. Germline V CDR1 and CDR2: MGHRA, YSYEKL. V dropped 2 bases and J dropped 7 bases, with 15 bases sitting between them. The CDR3 DNA follows: TGCGCCAGCAGCCAACGGACCGGGAGCTGGGAGCAGTACTTC. Protein sequence: CASSQRTGSWEQYF.

At least ten counts were recorded for this clonotype. The J gene is TRBJ2-5, the V gene TRBV20-1; D gene ambiguous. Germline V gives CDR1 DFQATT, CDR2 SNEGSKA (reference sequence). This CDR3 has 14 amino acids. V was pared by 6 bases and J by 0 bases, with 14 bases between. CDR3 region: CSAETQDDQETQYF. CDR3 DNA sequence: TGCAGTGCAGAGACCCAGGACGACCAAGAGACCCAGTACTTC.

The rearrangement links TRBV29-1 to TRBJ1-2; no reliable D call. Germline CDR1 and CDR2: SQVTM and ANQGSEA. The ends were cut back, 1 base at V and 8 bases at J, with 11 bases in the middle. This CDR3 has 12 residues. The CDR3 region is CSVEVGREGYTF. Written as DNA, the CDR3 is TGCAGCGTTGAAGTTGGGAGAGAGGGCTACACCTTC.

A few counts support this clonotype. The CDR3 sequence: CSALLAGGPVYEQYF. The CDR3 DNA sequence: TGCAGTGCATTGCTAGCGGGAGGGCCCGTCTACGAGCAGTACTTC. The chain employs TRBV20-1 and TRBJ2-7; 12 nucleotides align to TRBD2. This CDR3 is built from 15 residues. With V trimmed by 6 bases and J by 3 bases, 9 bases remained unmatched. Germline CDR1 DFQATT, CDR2 SNEGSKA (reference sequence).

Comments on this clonotype: Since a much larger clone is just one base distant, this may be a read error. V usage is TRBV7-2 and J usage is TRBJ2-3, with TRBD1 identical over 7 bases. The CDR3 is 17 amino acids. Germline V lookup: CDR1 SGHTA, CDR2 FQGNSA. For the CDR3, the DNA is TGTGCCAGCGGCTTATTCTCGGGACAGATTATTACAGATACGCAGTATTTT. It encodes CASGLFSGQIITDTQYF.